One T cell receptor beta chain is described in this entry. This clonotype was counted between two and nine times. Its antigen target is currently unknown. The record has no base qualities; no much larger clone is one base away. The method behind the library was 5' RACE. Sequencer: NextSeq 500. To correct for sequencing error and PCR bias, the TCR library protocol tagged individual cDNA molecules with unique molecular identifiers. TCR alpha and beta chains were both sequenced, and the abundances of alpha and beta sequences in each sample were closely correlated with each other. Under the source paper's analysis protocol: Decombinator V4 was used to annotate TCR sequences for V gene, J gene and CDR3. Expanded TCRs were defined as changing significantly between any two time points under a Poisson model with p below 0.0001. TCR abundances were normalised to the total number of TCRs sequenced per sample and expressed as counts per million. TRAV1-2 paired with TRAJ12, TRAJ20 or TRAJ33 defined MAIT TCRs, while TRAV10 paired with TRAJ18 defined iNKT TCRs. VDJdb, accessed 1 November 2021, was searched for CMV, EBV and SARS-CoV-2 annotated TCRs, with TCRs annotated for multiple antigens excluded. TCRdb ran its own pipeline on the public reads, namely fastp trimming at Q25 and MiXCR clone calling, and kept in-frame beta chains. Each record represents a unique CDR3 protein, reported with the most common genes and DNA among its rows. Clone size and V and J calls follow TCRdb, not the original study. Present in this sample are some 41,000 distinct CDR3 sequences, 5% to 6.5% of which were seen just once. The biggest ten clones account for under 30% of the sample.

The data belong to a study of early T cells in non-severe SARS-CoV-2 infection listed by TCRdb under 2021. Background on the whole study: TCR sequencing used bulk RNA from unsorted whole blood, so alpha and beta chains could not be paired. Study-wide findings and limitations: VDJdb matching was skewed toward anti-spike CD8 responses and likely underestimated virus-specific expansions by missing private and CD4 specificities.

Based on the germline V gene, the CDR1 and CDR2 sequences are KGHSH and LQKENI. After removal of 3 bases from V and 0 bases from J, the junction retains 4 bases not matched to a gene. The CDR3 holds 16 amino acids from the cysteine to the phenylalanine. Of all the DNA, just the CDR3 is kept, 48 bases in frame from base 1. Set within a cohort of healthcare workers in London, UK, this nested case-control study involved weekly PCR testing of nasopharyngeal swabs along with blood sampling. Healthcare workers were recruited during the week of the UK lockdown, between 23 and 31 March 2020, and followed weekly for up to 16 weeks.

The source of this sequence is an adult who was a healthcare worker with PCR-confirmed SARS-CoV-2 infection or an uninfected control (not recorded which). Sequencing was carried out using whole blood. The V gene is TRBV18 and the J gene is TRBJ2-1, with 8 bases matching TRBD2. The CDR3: CASSPSGGPSYNEQFF. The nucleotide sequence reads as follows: TGTGCCAGCTCACCGAGCGGGGGACCCTCCTACAATGAGCAGTTCTTC.